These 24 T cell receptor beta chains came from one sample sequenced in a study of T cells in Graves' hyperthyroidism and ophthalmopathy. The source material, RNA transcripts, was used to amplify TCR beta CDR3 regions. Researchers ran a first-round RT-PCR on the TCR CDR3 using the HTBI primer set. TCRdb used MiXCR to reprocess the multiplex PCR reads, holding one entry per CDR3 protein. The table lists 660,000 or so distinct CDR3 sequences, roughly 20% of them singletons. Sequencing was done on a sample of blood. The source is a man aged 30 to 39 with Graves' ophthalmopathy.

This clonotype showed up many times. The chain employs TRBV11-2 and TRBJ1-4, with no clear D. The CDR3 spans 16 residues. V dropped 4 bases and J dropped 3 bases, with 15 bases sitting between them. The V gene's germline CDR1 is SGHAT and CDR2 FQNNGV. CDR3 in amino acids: CASSYLALVANEKLFF. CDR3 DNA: TGTGCCAGCAGCTACCTAGCTCTGGTCGCTAATGAAAAACTGTTTTTT.

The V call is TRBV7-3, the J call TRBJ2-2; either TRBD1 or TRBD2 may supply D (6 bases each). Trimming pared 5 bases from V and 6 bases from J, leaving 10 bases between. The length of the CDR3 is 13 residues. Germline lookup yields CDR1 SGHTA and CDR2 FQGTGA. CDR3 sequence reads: CASSKGGAGELFF. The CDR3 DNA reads TGTGCCAGCAGCAAGGGGGGAGCCGGGGAGCTGTTTTTT. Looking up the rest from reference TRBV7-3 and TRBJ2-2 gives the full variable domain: GAGVSQTPSNKVTEKGKYVELRCDPISGHTALYWYRQSLGQGPEFLIYFQGTGAADDSGLPNDRFFAVRPEGSVSTLKIQRTERGDSAVYLCASSKGGAGELFFGEGSRLTVL.

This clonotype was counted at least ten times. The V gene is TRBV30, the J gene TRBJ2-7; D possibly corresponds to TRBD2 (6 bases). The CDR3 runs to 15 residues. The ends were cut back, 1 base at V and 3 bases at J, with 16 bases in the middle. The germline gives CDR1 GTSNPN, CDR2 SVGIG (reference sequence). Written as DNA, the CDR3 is TGTGCCTGGAGTGGCCCCTCGGGAGACTTCTACGAGCAGTACTTC. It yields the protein CAWSGPSGDFYEQYF.

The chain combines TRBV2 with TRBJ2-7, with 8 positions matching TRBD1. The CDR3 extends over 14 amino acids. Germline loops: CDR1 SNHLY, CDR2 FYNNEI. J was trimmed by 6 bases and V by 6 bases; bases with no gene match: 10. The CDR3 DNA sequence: TGTGCCAGCAGACCAGACAGGGGTCGTTCCGAGCAGTACTTC. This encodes CASRPDRGRSEQYF.

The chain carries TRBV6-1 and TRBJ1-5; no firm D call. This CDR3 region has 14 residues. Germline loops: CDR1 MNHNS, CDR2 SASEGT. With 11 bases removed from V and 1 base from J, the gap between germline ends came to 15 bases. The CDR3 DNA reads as TGTGCCTCGGGCAGTTCGGGAAGCAATCAGCCCCAGCATTTT. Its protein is CASGSSGSNQPQHF.

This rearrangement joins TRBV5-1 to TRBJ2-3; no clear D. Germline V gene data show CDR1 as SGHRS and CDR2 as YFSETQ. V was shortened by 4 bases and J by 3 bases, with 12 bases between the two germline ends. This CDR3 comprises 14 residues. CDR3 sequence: CASSPGSETDTQYF. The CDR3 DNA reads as TGCGCCAGCAGCCCGGGCTCGGAGACAGATACGCAGTATTTT.

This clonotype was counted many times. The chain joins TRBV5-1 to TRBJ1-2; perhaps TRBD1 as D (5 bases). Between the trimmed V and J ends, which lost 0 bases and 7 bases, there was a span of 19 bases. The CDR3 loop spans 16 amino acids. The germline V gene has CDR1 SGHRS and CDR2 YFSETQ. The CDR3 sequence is CASSLGMTVPYVGYTF. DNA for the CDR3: TGCGCCAGCAGCTTGGGCATGACAGTGCCCTATGTTGGCTACACCTTC.

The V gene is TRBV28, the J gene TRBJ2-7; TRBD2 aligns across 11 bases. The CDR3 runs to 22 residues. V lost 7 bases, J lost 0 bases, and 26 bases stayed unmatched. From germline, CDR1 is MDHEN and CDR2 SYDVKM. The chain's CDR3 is CASTSKSFKSGTSGRSSYEQYF. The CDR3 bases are TGTGCCAGCACCTCGAAATCGTTTAAATCCGGGACTAGCGGCAGAAGCTCCTACGAGCAGTACTTC.

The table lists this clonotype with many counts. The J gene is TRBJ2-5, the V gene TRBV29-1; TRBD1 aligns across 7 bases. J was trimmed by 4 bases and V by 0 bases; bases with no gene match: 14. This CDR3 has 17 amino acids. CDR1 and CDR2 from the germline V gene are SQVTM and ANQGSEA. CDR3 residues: CSVEDRTQRGLRETQYF. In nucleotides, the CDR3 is TGCAGCGTTGAAGATCGGACTCAAAGGGGGCTTCGAGAGACCCAGTACTTC.

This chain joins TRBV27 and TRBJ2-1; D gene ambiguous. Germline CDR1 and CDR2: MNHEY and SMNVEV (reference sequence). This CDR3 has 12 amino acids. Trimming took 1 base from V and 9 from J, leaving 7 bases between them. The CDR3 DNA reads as TGTGCCAGCAGTTTATATGGGCTTGAGCAGTTCTTC. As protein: CASSLYGLEQFF.

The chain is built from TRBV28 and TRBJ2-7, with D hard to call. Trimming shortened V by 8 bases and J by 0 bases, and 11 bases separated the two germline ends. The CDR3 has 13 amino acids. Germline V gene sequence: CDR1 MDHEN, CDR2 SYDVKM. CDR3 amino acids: CASGRVFSYEQYF. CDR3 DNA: TGTGCCAGCGGACGTGTATTCTCCTACGAGCAGTACTTC.

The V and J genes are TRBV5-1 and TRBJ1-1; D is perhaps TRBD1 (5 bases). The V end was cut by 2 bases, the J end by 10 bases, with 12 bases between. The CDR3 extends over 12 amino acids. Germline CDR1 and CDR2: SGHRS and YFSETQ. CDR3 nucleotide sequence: TGCGCCAGCAGCTTCCAGGGCGACGGAGCTTTCTTT. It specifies CASSFQGDGAFF. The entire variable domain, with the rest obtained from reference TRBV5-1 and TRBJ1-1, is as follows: KAGVTQTPRYLIKTRGQQVTLSCSPISGHRSVSWYQQTPGQGLQFLFEYFSETQRNKGNFPGRFSGRQFSNSRSEMNVSTLELGDSALYLCASSFQGDGAFFGQGTRLTVV.

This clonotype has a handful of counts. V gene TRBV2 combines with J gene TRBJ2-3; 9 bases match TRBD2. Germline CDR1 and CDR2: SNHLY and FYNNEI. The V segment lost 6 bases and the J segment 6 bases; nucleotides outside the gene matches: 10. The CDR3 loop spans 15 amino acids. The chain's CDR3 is CASRQSLAGVDTQYF. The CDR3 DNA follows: TGTGCCAGCAGACAGAGTTTAGCGGGAGTGGATACGCAGTATTTT.

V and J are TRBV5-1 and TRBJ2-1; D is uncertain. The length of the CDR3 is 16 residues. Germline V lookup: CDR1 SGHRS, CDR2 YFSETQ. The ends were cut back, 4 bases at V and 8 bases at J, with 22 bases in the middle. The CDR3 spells CASSQGTLGTRDEQFF. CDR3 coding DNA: TGCGCCAGCAGCCAAGGAACCCTGGGCACACGAGATGAGCAGTTCTTC.

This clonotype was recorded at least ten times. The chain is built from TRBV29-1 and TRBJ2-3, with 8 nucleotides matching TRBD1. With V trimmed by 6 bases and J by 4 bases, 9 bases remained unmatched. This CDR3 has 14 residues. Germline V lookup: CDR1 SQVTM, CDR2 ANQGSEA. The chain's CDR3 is CSVGFGQGADTQYF. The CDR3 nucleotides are TGCAGCGTGGGCTTCGGACAGGGAGCAGATACGCAGTATTTT.

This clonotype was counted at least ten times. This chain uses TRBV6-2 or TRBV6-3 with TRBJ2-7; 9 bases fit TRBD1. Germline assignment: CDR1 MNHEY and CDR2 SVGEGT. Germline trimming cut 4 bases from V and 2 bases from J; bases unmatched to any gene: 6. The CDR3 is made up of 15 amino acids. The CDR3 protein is CASSWPGTGTYEQYF. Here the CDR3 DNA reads TGTGCCAGCAGTTGGCCCGGGACAGGGACCTACGAGCAGTACTTC.

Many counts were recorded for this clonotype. For the CDR3, the DNA is TGTGCCAGCAGCCAAGGTTTGCAGGGGAACTACGAGCAGTACTTC. It encodes CASSQGLQGNYEQYF. The rearrangement links TRBV3-1 to TRBJ2-7, with D possibly being TRBD1 (6 bases). Germline V gene sequence: CDR1 LGHDT, CDR2 YNNKEL (reference sequence). The V end lost 1 base, the J end lost 3 bases, and 13 bases lay between the germline ends. The CDR3 consists of 15 residues.

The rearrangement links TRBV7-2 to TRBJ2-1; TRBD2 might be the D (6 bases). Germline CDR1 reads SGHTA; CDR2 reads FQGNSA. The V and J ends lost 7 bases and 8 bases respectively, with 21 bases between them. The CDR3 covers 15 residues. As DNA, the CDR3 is TGTGCCAGCACGATAGAACTAGCTCTGGCCCATGAGCAGTTCTTC. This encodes CASTIELALAHEQFF.

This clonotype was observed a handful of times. The CDR3 sequence is CASSFSPVHEQYF. CDR3 DNA sequence: TGTGCCAGCAGTTTTTCCCCCGTCCACGAGCAGTACTTC. The gene calls are TRBV27 and TRBJ2-7; the D is unclear. This CDR3 has 13 amino acids. Germline values: CDR1 MNHEY, CDR2 SMNVEV (reference sequence). Trimming cost V 3 bases and J 5 bases, with 11 bases left between them.

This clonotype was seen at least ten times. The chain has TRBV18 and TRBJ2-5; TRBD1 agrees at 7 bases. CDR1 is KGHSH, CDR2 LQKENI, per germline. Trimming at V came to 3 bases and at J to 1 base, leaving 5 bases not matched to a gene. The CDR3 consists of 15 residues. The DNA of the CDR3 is TGTGCCAGCTCACCCCGACAGGGATTCCAAGAGACCCAGTACTTC. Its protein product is CASSPRQGFQETQYF.

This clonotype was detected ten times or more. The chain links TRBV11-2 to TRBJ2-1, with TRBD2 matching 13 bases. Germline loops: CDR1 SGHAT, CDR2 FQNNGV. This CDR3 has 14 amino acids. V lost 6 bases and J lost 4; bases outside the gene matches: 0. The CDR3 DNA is TGTGCCAGCAGACTAGCGGGAGGGTACAATGAGCAGTTCTTC. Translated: CASRLAGGYNEQFF.

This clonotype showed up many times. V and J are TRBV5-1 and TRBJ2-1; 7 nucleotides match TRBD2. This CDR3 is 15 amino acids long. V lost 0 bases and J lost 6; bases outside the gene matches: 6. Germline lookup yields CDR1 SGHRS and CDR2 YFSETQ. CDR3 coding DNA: TGCGCCAGCAGCTTGGGCGGGAGTGGGTTCAATGAGCAGTTCTTC. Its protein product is CASSLGGSGFNEQFF.

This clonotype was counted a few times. In nucleotides, the CDR3 is TGTGCCAGCACCGCACCAGGACTAGCGGGATGGAATACGCAGTATTTT. Translating it yields CASTAPGLAGWNTQYF. The chain recombines TRBV9 with TRBJ2-3; 12 bases map to TRBD2. Unmatched junction bases numbered 12, after V lost 6 bases and J lost 7 bases. The CDR3 has 16 amino acids. CDR1 and CDR2 (germline): SGDLS, YYNGEE.

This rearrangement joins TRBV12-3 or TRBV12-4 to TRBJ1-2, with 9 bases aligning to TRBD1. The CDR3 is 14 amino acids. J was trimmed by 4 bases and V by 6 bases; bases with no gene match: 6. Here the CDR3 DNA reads TGTGCCAGCAGCCACGACAGGGGGGTCTATGGCTACACCTTC. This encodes CASSHDRGVYGYTF.